The entry below describes one T cell receptor (beta chain). The sample comes from a study of blood T cell repertoires in COVID-19. The assay was immunoSEQ multiplex PCR, and TCRdb's table has in-frame clones only and misses some. The table has some 320,000 clones, around 87% seen once; the top ten hold 7.8%. Germline V gene data show CDR1 as LGHNA and CDR2 as YNFKEQ. CDR3 length: 15 residues. V dropped 4 bases and J dropped 5; count of bases not matched to a gene: 10. The receptor comes from a woman aged 50 to 60 who had recovered from COVID-19. The chain combines TRBV4-2 with TRBJ2-7; TRBD1 aligns across 8 bases. The sample was peripheral blood. The CDR3 sequence is CASSPAWTGIDEQYF. The CDR3 region has the DNA TGTGCCAGCAGCCCGGCGTGGACAGGGATAGACGAGCAGTACTTC.